This TCR beta chain was recovered during a study of T cells in Graves' hyperthyroidism and ophthalmopathy. CDR3 size: 12 residues. CDR1 and CDR2 from the germline V gene are ENHRY and SYGVKD. The ends were cut back, 10 bases at V and 0 bases at J, with 9 bases in the middle. This clonotype was picked up many times. Its antigen is undetermined. A read error may explain this, as a much larger clone is one base away. Pregnant or lactating patients were excluded, as were those with uncontrolled infection or other autoimmune disease. Diagnosing involved the use of clinical symptoms, serum thyroxine and TRAb, thyroid ultrasound and orbital computed tomography. Findings of the study overall: Ophthalmopathy got predicted by the model a median 6.5 months before its onset. A 13 V-J model separated ophthalmopathy from stable hyperthyroidism.

Amplification yielded TCR beta CDR3 regions, with RNA transcripts as the source. When the TCR CDR3 underwent first-round RT-PCR, the HTBI primer set was used. MiXCR, run by TCRdb on the multiplex PCR reads, gives a single entry per CDR3 protein. The sample lists 350,000 to 450,000 distinct CDR3 sequences, approximately 13% seen once, with about 11% in the top ten. The sequence was collected from a woman aged 55-70 years with Graves' hyperthyroidism. The J gene is TRBJ2-5, the V gene TRBV10-3; TRBD1 is a possible D gene (7 bases). Material for sequencing was blood. This chain's CDR3 is CASGTDQETQYF. CDR3 nucleotides: TGTGCCAGCGGGACAGACCAAGAGACCCAGTACTTC.